Here is one T cell receptor (beta chain) with its context. Its antigen is not known. One end of the junction is discordant with germline, which a read error may explain. The sample is drawn from a study of blood T cells in healthy people across ages. General study results and limits: Changes seen in expanded clonotypes were possibly confounded by donor CMV status left unknown. More naive CD4+ cells and higher diversity marked long-lived donors relative to aged donors. What prevented conclusive comparison of naive and antigen-experienced cells was that PBMCs were unsorted.

The CDR3 runs to 13 residues. CDR1 is KGHSH, CDR2 LQKENI, per germline. The second PCR ran about 6 to 11 cycles with a sample-barcoded 5' primer and J-beta primers. Every cDNA was tagged by a template-switch adaptor with 12 random nucleotides. TCRdb redid the calling of the 5' RACE reads with MiXCR, one entry per CDR3 protein. The sample has hundreds of thousands of distinct CDR3 sequences, around two fifths seen once; the top ten hold roughly 19%. This chain links TRBV18 with TRBJ2-5; no clear D. Sequenced input: blood. The clonotype comes from a man in his sixties in good health. CDR3 sequence (DNA): TGTGCCAGCTCCCCCTCGAGCCAAGAGACCCGGTACTTC. This codes for CASSPSSQETRYF.